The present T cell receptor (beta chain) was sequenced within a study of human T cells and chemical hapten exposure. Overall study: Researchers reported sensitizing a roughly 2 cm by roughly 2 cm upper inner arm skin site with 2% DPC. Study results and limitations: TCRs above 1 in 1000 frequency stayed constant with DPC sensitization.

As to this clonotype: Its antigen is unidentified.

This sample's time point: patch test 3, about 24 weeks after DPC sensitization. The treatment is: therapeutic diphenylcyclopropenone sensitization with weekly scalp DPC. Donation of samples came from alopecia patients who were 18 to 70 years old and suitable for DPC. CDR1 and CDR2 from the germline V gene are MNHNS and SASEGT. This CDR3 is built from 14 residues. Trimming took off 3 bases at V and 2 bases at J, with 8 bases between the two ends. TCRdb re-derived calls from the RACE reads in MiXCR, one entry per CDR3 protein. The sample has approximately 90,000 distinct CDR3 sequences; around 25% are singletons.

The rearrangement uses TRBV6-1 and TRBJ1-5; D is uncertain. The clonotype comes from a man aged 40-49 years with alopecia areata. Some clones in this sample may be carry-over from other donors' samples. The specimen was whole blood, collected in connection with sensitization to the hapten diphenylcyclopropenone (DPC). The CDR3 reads CASSDPGGNQPQHF. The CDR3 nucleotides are TGTGCCAGCAGTGATCCGGGAGGCAATCAGCCCCAGCATTTT.